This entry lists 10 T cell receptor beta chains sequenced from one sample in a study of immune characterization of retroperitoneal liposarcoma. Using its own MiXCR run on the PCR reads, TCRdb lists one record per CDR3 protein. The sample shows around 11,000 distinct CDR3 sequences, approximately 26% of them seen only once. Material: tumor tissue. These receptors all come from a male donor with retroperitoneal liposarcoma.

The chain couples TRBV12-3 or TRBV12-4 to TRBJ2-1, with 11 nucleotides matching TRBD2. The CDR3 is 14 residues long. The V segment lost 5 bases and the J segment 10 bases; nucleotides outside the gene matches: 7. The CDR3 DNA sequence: TGTGCCAGCAGTCCTATAGCGGGAGGGAACGAGCAGTTCTTC. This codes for CASSPIAGGNEQFF.

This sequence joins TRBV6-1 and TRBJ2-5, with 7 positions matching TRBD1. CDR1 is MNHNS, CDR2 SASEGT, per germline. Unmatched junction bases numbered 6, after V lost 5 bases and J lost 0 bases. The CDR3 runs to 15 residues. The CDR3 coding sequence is TGTGCCAGCAGTTACCACGGGACAGACCAAGAGACCCAGTACTTC. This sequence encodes CASSYHGTDQETQYF.

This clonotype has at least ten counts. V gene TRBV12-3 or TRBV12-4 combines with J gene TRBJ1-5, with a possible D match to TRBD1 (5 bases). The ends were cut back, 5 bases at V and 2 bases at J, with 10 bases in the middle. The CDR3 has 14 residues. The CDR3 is CASSRTGGNQPQHF. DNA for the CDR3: TGTGCCAGCAGTCGCACAGGAGGCAATCAGCCCCAGCATTTT.

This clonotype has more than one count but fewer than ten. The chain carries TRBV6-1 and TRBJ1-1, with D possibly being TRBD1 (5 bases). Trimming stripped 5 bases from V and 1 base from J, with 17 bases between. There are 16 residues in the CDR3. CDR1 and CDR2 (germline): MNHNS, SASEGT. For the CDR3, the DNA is TGTGCCAGCAGTCCTCTACCCGGGACGGAGAACACTGAAGCTTTCTTT. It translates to CASSPLPGTENTEAFF.

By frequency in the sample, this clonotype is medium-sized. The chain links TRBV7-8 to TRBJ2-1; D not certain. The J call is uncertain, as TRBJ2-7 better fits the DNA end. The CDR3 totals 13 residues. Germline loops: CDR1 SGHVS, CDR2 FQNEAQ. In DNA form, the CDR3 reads TGTGCCAGCAGCTTAGCGGAGTTCAATGAGCAGTACTTC. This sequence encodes CASSLAEFNEQYF.

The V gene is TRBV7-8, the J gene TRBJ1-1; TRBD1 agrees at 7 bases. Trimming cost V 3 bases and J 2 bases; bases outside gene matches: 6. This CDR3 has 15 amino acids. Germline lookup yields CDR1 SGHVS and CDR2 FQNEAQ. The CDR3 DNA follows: TGTGCCAGCAGCTTTCAGGGGGGACCAAACACTGAAGCTTTCTTT. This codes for CASSFQGGPNTEAFF.

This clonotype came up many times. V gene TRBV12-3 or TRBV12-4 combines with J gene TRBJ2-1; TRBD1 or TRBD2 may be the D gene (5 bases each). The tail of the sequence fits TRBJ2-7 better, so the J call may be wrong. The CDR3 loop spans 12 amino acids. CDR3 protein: CASTGTNNEQYF. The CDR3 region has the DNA TGTGCCAGCACCGGGACCAACAATGAGCAGTACTTC.

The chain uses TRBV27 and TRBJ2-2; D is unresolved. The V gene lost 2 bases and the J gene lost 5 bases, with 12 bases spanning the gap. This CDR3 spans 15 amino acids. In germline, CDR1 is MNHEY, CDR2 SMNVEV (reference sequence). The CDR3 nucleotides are TGTGCCAGCAGTTTAGATGGGTTTGGGACCGGGGAGCTGTTTTTT. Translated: CASSLDGFGTGELFF.

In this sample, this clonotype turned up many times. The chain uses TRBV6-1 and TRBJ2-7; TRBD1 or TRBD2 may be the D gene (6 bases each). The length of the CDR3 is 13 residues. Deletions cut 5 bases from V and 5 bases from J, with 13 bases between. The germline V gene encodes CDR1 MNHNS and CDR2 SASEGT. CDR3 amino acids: CASSLKGGDEQYF. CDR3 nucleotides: TGTGCCAGCAGTCTCAAGGGGGGAGACGAGCAGTACTTC.

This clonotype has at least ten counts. CDR3 in amino acids: CASSYSRGAPEQYF. CDR3 coding DNA: TGTGCCAGCAGTTACAGTCGGGGGGCGCCCGAGCAGTACTTC. The gene calls are TRBV6-6 and TRBJ2-1; tentative D call: TRBD2 (7 bases). TRBJ2-7 explains the end of the DNA better; the J call may be wrong. This CDR3 is built from 14 residues. Germline CDR1 MNHNY, CDR2 SVGAGI (reference sequence).